This T cell receptor beta chain originates from a study of blood T cell repertoires in COVID-19 (TCRdb year 2020). General notes on the study: The collaborator samples originated in the United States, Italy and Spain and spanned the acute and convalescent phases of COVID-19. The dataset comprised deeply sampled blood TCRbeta repertoires from subjects exposed to, actively infected with, or recovered from COVID-19. Samples were obtained from the ongoing ImmuneRACE study (first 160 participants) and from roughly 1,300 subjects provided by 6 global collaborators. The sample metadata nearly always contained a de-identified subject ID, COVID-19 status, age in years and sex. The material from the prospective study consisted of cDNA or gDNA derived from T cells, B-cell-depleted T cells, or PBMCs. Where HLA class I and class II types were available, the types were taken from metadata supplied by the sample provider, not from assay-based typing. The repertoires were released in a freely available public database meant as a resource for research on the immune response to SARS-CoV-2. The study at large found these results: How much clinical and demographic metadata was included differed by source and by participant, and the metadata was provided uncurated.

As for this clone: It has no known antigen specificity. The sample holds no much larger clone one base away, and base qualities are not on file.

One collaborating source in Seattle enrolled patients while the patients were actively infected and followed the patients over time throughout the course of disease. Whole blood was collected in K2EDTA tubes by collaborating institutions according to the institutions' own protocols. For TCRbeta analysis, collaborator samples were shipped as frozen whole blood, as isolated PBMCs, or as DNA extracted from either sample type. Trimming at the junction amounts to 3 bases on V and 5 bases on J, and the germline ends lie 10 bases apart. The CDR3 starts with the cysteine, ends with the phenylalanine, and has 12 residues. Of all the DNA, just the CDR3 is kept, 36 bases in frame from base 1. According to the germline V gene (reference sequence), CDR1 reads DFQATT and CDR2 reads SNEGSKA. TCRbeta CDR3 regions were amplified from genomic DNA by means of the immunoSEQ Assay, a bias-controlled multiplex PCR. The study's own analysis went as follows. The number of nucleated cells in each sample was estimated by amplification of reference gene primers within the assay. To quantify the absolute abundance of each unique TCRbeta CDR3 rearrangement, sequence reads were collapsed and filtered. Productive Simpson clonality was computed per sample as the square root of Simpson's diversity index over productive rearrangements. TCRdb stores this immuneACCESS table with in-frame sequences only. Part of the clones is absent; in the studies checked, under half of the shortfall reflects unresolved V genes, and no reason is known for the rest. Clonal size and the V and J genes are those of that table, whereas D and trimming came from the DNA. For this sample the table gives about 120,000 clones, of which nearly 90% were detected only once. Under 4.5% of the sample lies in the top ten.

This clonotype was sampled from a woman between 55 and 75 years old with COVID-19, enrolled during active disease. Sequenced material: peripheral blood. The sequence is built from TRBV20-1 and TRBJ2-5, with a weak D call of TRBD2 (5 bases match). The DNA sequence is as follows: TGCAGTGCTAGTCCCACGGGGGAGACCCAGTACTTC. It specifies CSASPTGETQYF.